The next 23 T cell receptor beta chains were all read from a single sample in a study of cytomegalovirus exposure and HLA in healthy donors. Sequencing used immunoSEQ multiplex PCR; TCRdb keeps in-frame clones, though not all of them. The table lists roughly 200,000 clones, approximately 89% of them singletons. The specimen was PBMCs. All receptors come from a man in his thirties or forties in good health and CMV-seropositive.

The rearrangement joins TRBV15 to TRBJ1-2; D unresolved. Germline V gene data show CDR1 as LNHNV and CDR2 as YYDKDF (reference sequence). V lost 0 bases and J 5 bases, leaving 13 bases between the germline ends. The CDR3 covers 15 residues. The CDR3 spells CATSRDGQRRYGYTF. The DNA of the CDR3 is TGTGCCACCAGCAGAGATGGGCAGAGGAGATATGGCTACACCTTC.

This clone was observed a handful of times. The gene calls are TRBV19 and TRBJ1-3; D unresolved. The length of the CDR3 is 14 residues. Germline V gene sequence: CDR1 LNHDA, CDR2 SQIVND (reference sequence). V shed 3 bases and J shed 2 bases, with 8 bases lying between them. CDR3 bases: TGTGCCAGTAGTATGATGAGTCCTGGAAACACCATATATTTT. Its translation is CASSMMSPGNTIYF.

CDR3 in amino acids: CASSQPGDEQYF. For the CDR3, the DNA is TGCGCCAGCAGCCAGCCTGGGGACGAGCAGTACTTC. The gene calls are TRBV4-1 and TRBJ2-7, with D uncertain. The germline V gene has CDR1 MGHRA and CDR2 YSYEKL. With 3 bases removed from V and 5 bases from J, the gap between germline ends came to 8 bases. The CDR3 spans 12 residues.

This clone showed up just a few times. The chain links TRBV9 to TRBJ1-6, with unresolved D. Germline assignment: CDR1 SGDLS and CDR2 YYNGEE. The CDR3 runs 16 residues. The V end lost 4 bases, the J end lost 5 bases, and 16 bases lay between the germline ends. CDR3 coding DNA: TGTGCCAGCAGCCCCTCTCTCGGCAGGCATAATTCACCCCTCCACTTT. Encoded protein: CASSPSLGRHNSPLHF.

This rearrangement joins TRBV30 to TRBJ1-4; D might be TRBD1 (6 bases). V was trimmed by 4 bases and J by 0 bases, leaving 9 bases between them. This CDR3 has 14 amino acids. Germline lookup yields CDR1 GTSNPN and CDR2 SVGIG (reference sequence). This chain's CDR3 is CAWKQGATNEKLFF. The CDR3 nucleotides read TGTGCCTGGAAACAGGGTGCAACTAATGAAAAACTGTTTTTT.

The chain employs TRBV28 and TRBJ2-7; D is unresolved. V shed 5 bases and J shed 4 bases, with 9 bases lying between them. There are 12 residues in the CDR3. The V gene's germline CDR1 is MDHEN and CDR2 SYDVKM. In DNA, the CDR3 is TGTGCCAGCAGTCCCTCCCGGTACGAGCAGTACTTC. Its protein is CASSPSRYEQYF. The full variable domain, with the rest looked up from reference TRBV28 and TRBJ2-7, is DVKVTQSSRYLVKRTGEKVFLECVQDMDHENMFWYRQDPGLGLRLIYFSYDVKMKEKGDIPEGYSVSREKKERFSLILESASTNQTSMYLCASSPSRYEQYFGPGTRLTVT.

This chain joins TRBV6-5 and TRBJ2-7; TRBD2 matches at 10 bases. Germline assignment: CDR1 MNHEY and CDR2 SVGAGI. The CDR3 is 15 amino acids. Unmatched junction bases numbered 9, after V lost 5 bases and J lost 5 bases. DNA for the CDR3: TGTGCCAGCAGTGCACCGGGACTAGCGTCCCACGAGCAGTACTTC. Translating it yields CASSAPGLASHEQYF.

The gene calls are TRBV18 and TRBJ2-7; 7 bases are a match to TRBD2. The CDR3 covers 15 residues. Germline V gives CDR1 KGHSH, CDR2 LQKENI. V gave up 2 bases and J gave up 0 bases; unmatched junction bases: 4. The CDR3 nucleotides are TGTGCCAGCTCACCAGGCGGGGGATTCTCCTACGAGCAGTACTTC. It translates to CASSPGGGFSYEQYF.

The rearrangement links TRBV30 to TRBJ2-5; 10 positions match TRBD2. The germline CDR1 and CDR2 sequences are GTSNPN and SVGIG (reference sequence). The CDR3 has 16 residues. V was pared by 0 bases and J by 4 bases, with 8 bases of the junction left unmatched. The CDR3 protein is CAWSVKIAGGSETQYF. DNA of the CDR3: TGTGCCTGGAGTGTAAAGATAGCGGGGGGTTCAGAGACCCAGTACTTC.

V is TRBV27 and J is TRBJ1-2, with TRBD1 identical over 8 bases. This CDR3 has 14 amino acids. In germline, CDR1 is MNHEY, CDR2 SMNVEV (reference sequence). The trim removed 4 bases at V and 3 bases at J, leaving 4 bases unmatched. The CDR3 DNA follows: TGTGCCAGCAGTTCCCAGGGGGCCGACTATGGCTACACCTTC. Its protein is CASSSQGADYGYTF.

The rearrangement links TRBV5-1 to TRBJ2-1; D possibly corresponds to TRBD1 (6 bases). Trimming shortened V by 2 bases and J by 5 bases, and 14 bases separated the two germline ends. This CDR3 region has 15 residues. Germline V gene sequence: CDR1 SGHRS, CDR2 YFSETQ. CDR3 amino acids: CASSLSTGNHNEQFF. CDR3 nucleotide sequence: TGCGCCAGCAGCTTATCGACAGGAAATCACAATGAGCAGTTCTTC.

The V gene is TRBV7-2, the J gene TRBJ1-2; no clear D. The CDR3 contains 14 residues. Germline V gives CDR1 SGHTA, CDR2 FQGNSA. The V and J ends lost 6 bases and 8 bases respectively, with 19 bases between them. CDR3 in amino acids: CASSTIATGNGYTF. The CDR3, as DNA: TGTGCCAGCAGTACAATAGCAACGGGGAACGGCTACACCTTC.

This clone was observed a few times. The J gene is TRBJ2-2, the V gene TRBV4-1, with D uncertain. Trimming took off 1 base at V and 4 bases at J, with 7 bases between the two ends. Germline CDR1 is MGHRA and CDR2 is YSYEKL. This CDR3 is 14 amino acids long. The CDR3 sequence is CASSQVFLTGELFF. In nucleotides, the CDR3 is TGCGCCAGCAGCCAAGTTTTCCTCACCGGGGAGCTGTTTTTT.

The chain recombines TRBV9 with TRBJ2-7, with 10 bases fitting TRBD1. The CDR3 has 13 residues. The trim removed 6 bases at V and 6 bases at J, leaving 6 bases unmatched. Looked up from germline, CDR1 is SGDLS and CDR2 is YYNGEE. CDR3: CASTGGTGAEQYF. The DNA for the CDR3 is TGTGCCAGCACCGGGGGGACAGGGGCCGAGCAGTACTTC. Filled out from reference TRBV9 and TRBJ2-7, the complete variable domain reads DSGVTQTPKHLITATGQRVTLRCSPRSGDLSVYWYQQSLDQGLQFLIQYYNGEERAKGNILERFSAQQFPDLHSELNLSSLELGDSALYFCASTGGTGAEQYFGPGTRLTVT.

The J gene is TRBJ1-1, the V gene TRBV11-2; unclear D gene. The CDR3 consists of 15 residues. Trimming took off 5 bases at V and 4 bases at J, with 17 bases between the two ends. The V gene's germline CDR1 is SGHAT and CDR2 FQNNGV. CDR3 in DNA: TGTGCCAGCAGCGCGCAGGTGAAGGGCCGCACTGAAGCTTTCTTT. Translation: CASSAQVKGRTEAFF.

The DNA for the CDR3 is TGCGCCAGCAGCTTGACGGTCCCGGGAGAGGAGACCCAGTACTTC. Residues: CASSLTVPGEETQYF. V usage is TRBV5-1 and J usage is TRBJ2-5; possible D gene TRBD2, 6 bases. V gave up 1 base and J gave up 5 bases, with 15 bases separating them. The CDR3 is made up of 15 amino acids. Germline V lookup: CDR1 SGHRS, CDR2 YFSETQ.

V and J are TRBV13 and TRBJ2-7; no clear D. From germline, CDR1 is PRHDT and CDR2 FYEKMQ (reference sequence). Trimming removed 1 base at V and 5 bases at J, with 3 bases between. The CDR3 is 11 amino acids. CDR3 sequence: CASSLEHEQYF. CDR3 nucleotide sequence: TGTGCCAGCAGCTTAGAACACGAGCAGTACTTC. The complete variable domain, with remaining parts taken from reference TRBV13 and TRBJ2-7, reads AAGVIQSPRHLIKEKRETATLKCYPIPRHDTVYWYQQGPGQDPQFLISFYEKMQSDKGSIPDRFSAQQFSDYHSELNMSSLELGDSALYFCASSLEHEQYFGPGTRLTVT.

Comment on this clone: Relative to the germline gene, one junction end is altered; a read error may explain this. The chain uses TRBV15 and TRBJ2-6, with D unresolved. From germline, CDR1 is LNHNV and CDR2 YYDKDF (reference sequence). The CDR3 extends over 15 amino acids. This CDR3 is CATSSSVSGTNVLTF. The CDR3 coding sequence is TGTGCCACCAGCAGCAGCGTCTCTGGGACCAACGTCCTGACTTTC.

V and J are TRBV7-2 and TRBJ2-5, with D possibly being TRBD1 (5 bases). V gave up 5 bases and J gave up 2 bases, with 9 bases separating them. There are 13 residues in the CDR3. Germline CDR1 and CDR2: SGHTA and FQGNSA. The CDR3 sequence: CASSQTVQETQYF. CDR3 sequence (DNA): TGTGCCAGCAGCCAGACAGTGCAAGAGACCCAGTACTTC.

The chain couples TRBV30 to TRBJ1-1; D call uncertain. In germline, CDR1 is GTSNPN, CDR2 SVGIG (reference sequence). The V and J ends lost 2 bases and 1 base respectively, with 17 bases between them. This CDR3 comprises 16 residues. The CDR3 here is CAWSWSLRHSNTEAFF. CDR3 DNA sequence: TGTGCCTGGAGTTGGTCCCTGAGGCACTCGAACACTGAAGCTTTCTTT. Filled out from reference TRBV30 and TRBJ1-1, the complete variable domain reads SQTIHQWPATLVQPVGSPLSLECTVEGTSNPNLYWYRQAAGRGLQLLFYSVGIGQISSEVPQNLSASRPQDRQFILSSKKLLLSDSGFYLCAWSWSLRHSNTEAFFGQGTRLTVV.

This sequence joins TRBV10-3 and TRBJ2-7; maybe TRBD2 (6 bases). Trimming removed 7 bases at V and 2 bases at J, with 12 bases between. The length of the CDR3 is 13 residues. The germline V gene has CDR1 ENHRY and CDR2 SYGVKD. CDR3 sequence reads: CAITAGPTYEQYF. The CDR3 DNA reads TGTGCCATCACGGCGGGACCGACCTACGAGCAGTACTTC.

CDR3 amino acids: CASSQDGRYNEQFF. The CDR3 bases are TGTGCCAGCAGCCAAGACGGGAGATACAATGAGCAGTTCTTC. V usage is TRBV14 and J usage is TRBJ2-1; D may be TRBD2 (6 bases). Germline CDR1 reads SGHDN; CDR2 reads FVKESK. The length of the CDR3 is 14 residues. Deletions cut 0 bases from V and 4 bases from J, with 7 bases between.

In its sample, this clone was seen a few times. V is TRBV27 and J is TRBJ2-7; possible D gene TRBD2, 6 bases. CDR3 length: 14 amino acids. V was clipped by 4 bases and J by 5 bases, with 15 bases between them. The germline V gene encodes CDR1 MNHEY and CDR2 SMNVEV (reference sequence). The CDR3 bases are TGTGCCAGCAGTTGGGGAGGTGCCGACAACGAGCAGTACTTC. Its protein is CASSWGGADNEQYF.